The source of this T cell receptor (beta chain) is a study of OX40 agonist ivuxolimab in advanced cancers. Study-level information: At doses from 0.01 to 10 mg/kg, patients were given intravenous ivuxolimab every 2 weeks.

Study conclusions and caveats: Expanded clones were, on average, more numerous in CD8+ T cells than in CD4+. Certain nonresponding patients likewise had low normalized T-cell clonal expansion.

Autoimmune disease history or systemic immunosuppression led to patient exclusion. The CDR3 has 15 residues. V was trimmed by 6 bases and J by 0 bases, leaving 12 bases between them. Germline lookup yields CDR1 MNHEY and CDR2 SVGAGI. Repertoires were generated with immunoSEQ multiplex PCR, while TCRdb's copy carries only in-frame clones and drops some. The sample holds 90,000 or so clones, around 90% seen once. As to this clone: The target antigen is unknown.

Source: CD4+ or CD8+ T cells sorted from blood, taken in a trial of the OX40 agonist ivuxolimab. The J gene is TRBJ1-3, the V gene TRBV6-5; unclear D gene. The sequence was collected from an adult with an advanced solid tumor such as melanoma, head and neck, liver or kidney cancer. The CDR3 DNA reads TGTGCCAGCAGCCCAGTGGCGCGCTCTGGAAACACCATATATTTT. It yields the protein CASSPVARSGNTIYF.